This T cell receptor beta chain was observed in a study of spatial heterogeneity in lung cancer. Broader study findings: At resection, ubiquitous expanded tumor TCRs appeared in blood more than at follow-up.

The time point is: sample taken at primary tumor resection. Untreated early-stage non-small cell lung cancer patients, 65 to 90 in total, were the donors. Frozen PBMC, nontumor lung or tumor provided whole RNA, which was sequenced unsorted. The length of the CDR3 is 14 residues. V shed 5 bases and J 2 bases; nucleotides not matched to a gene: 4. Germline V CDR1 and CDR2: SGHRS, YFSETQ. Ten or more counts support this clonotype. What it recognizes is unknown. TCRdb itself ran the 5' RACE reads through MiXCR, one entry per CDR3 protein. Of some 80,000 distinct CDR3 sequences in the sample, 7% to 9% were seen once.

The sequence derives from a male donor with early-stage non-small cell lung cancer. Here the sequenced sample was PBMCs, taken at surgery. The rearrangement joins TRBV5-1 to TRBJ2-1, with 7 bases identical to TRBD1. CDR3 DNA sequence: TGCGCCAGCAGTAACAGGGGAGCCTACAATGAGCAGTTCTTC. Translating gives CASSNRGAYNEQFF.